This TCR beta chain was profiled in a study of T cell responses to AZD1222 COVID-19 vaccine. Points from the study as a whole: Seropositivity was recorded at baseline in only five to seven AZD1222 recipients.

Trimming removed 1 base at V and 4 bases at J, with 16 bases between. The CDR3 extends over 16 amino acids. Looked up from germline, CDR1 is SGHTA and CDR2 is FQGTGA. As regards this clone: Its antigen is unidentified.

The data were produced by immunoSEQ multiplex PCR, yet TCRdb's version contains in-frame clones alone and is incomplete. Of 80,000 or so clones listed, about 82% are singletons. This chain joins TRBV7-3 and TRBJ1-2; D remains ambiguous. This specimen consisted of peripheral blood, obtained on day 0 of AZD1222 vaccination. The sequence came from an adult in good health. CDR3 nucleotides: TGTGCCAGCAGCTTAAATTCCCCCCCCGGCGGCTATGGCTACACCTTC. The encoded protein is CASSLNSPPGGYGYTF.